This entry describes one T cell receptor (beta chain). What it recognizes is unknown. The sample belongs to a study of CD4 T cells in relation to SARS-CoV-2 and coronaviruses. Libraries were prepared by immunoSEQ multiplex PCR; TCRdb keeps only in-frame clonotypes and omits some of them. The repertoire has about 37,000 clones, more than 65% of them found once; the top ten carry approximately 5%. For 10 days, roughly 10^5 sorted CD4+ cells grew with T cell-depleted PBMCs and CEF. From germline, CDR1 is LNHNV and CDR2 YYDKDF (reference sequence). The CDR3 extends over 19 amino acids. Losses at the gene ends were 1 base for V and 4 bases for J; bases not matched to a gene: 15.

The origin of this receptor is an adult with COVID-19. The gene calls are TRBV15 and TRBJ2-3; TRBD2 agrees at 9 bases. Material for sequencing was naive CD4+ T cells from PBMCs, cultured in vitro. The subset is: naive CD4+ T cells isolated by negative enrichment. The CDR3 reads CATSRALTLAGGPADTQYF. The CDR3 bases are TGTGCCACCAGCAGAGCCCTTACCCTTGCGGGAGGGCCTGCAGATACGCAGTATTTT.